This T cell receptor beta chain originates from a study of blood T cell repertoires in COVID-19 (TCRdb year 2020). Notes on the research overall: Samples from collaborators originated in the United States, Italy and Spain and spanned both the acute and convalescent phases of COVID-19. Subjects who had been exposed to COVID-19, were actively infected with it, or had recovered from it provided the deeply sampled blood TCRbeta repertoires that made up the dataset. The repertoires were released in a freely available public database meant as a resource for research on the immune response to SARS-CoV-2. Where HLA class I and class II types were available, the types were taken from metadata supplied by the sample provider, not from assay-based typing. Samples came from the ongoing ImmuneRACE study (first 160 participants) plus 1,254 subjects from 6 global collaborators. The material from the prospective study consisted of cDNA or gDNA derived from T cells, B-cell-depleted T cells, or PBMCs. The sample metadata nearly always contained a de-identified subject ID, COVID-19 status, age in years and sex. Study-wide conclusions, independent of this receptor: How much clinical and demographic metadata was included differed by source and by participant, and the metadata was provided uncurated.

Participants in the prospective study were aged about 18 to 89 years, lived in about two dozen United States geographic areas, and enrolled through a virtual design. In the prospective study, participants were assigned to cohorts based on the clinical history participants reported in a screening survey and a study questionnaire. Exposed participants had been in contact, within 2 weeks of entering the study, with a person who had a PCR-confirmed or clinician-diagnosed case of COVID-19. In the prospective study, whole blood, serum and a nasopharyngeal or oropharyngeal swab were collected from each participant by mobile phlebotomists. Over a roughly 2-month period, participants in the prospective study had the option of providing additional blood draws and questionnaires. Blood samples from the prospective study were shipped frozen or at room temperature prior to DNA extraction. From a lookup of the germline V gene, CDR1 and CDR2 are SGDLS and YYNGEE. Trimming removed 3 bases from V and 3 bases from J, leaving 10 bases between the germline ends. Taken from cysteine to phenylalanine, the CDR3 has 13 residues. The DNA shown is the 39-base CDR3, in frame from base 1.

Points on this clone: What this receptor recognizes is not known. There are no base qualities to consult, and no much larger clone falls within one base.

TCRbeta CDR3 regions were amplified from genomic DNA using the immunoSEQ Assay, a bias-controlled multiplex PCR. Per the original workflow: Within the assay, amplification of reference gene primers was used to estimate how many nucleated cells each sample contained. Sequence reads were collapsed and filtered to measure the absolute abundance of every unique TCRbeta CDR3 rearrangement. For each sample, productive Simpson clonality was calculated by taking the square root of Simpson's diversity index across productive rearrangements. TCRdb took over this immuneACCESS table, retaining in-frame rearrangements with V and J assigned. Such tables are incomplete; in checked studies, under half of the missing clones stem from an unresolved V gene, and the remainder is unexplained. V, J and clone size were drawn from that table, and D and trimming were deduced from the DNA. Across this sample there are roughly 400,000 clones, with about 88% seen only once. 1.4% of the sample is held by the ten biggest clonotypes.

The chain is assembled from TRBV9 and TRBJ2-7; TRBD2 is perhaps the D gene, given 5 matching bases. Sequencing used PBMCs or T cells enriched from blood (not recorded which). This clonotype was obtained from a woman aged 18-29 years who had been exposed to COVID-19. Read as DNA, the sequence is TGTGCCAGCAGCGCCGGACTGGACTACGAGCAGTACTTC. The translation is CASSAGLDYEQYF. With the portions outside the CDR3 filled from the reference TRBV9 and TRBJ2-7 genes, the complete variable region becomes DSGVTQTPKHLITATGQRVTLRCSPRSGDLSVYWYQQSLDQGLQFLIQYYNGEERAKGNILERFSAQQFPDLHSELNLSSLELGDSALYFCASSAGLDYEQYFGPGTRLTVT.